A selection of T cell receptor beta chains follows, all from one sample in a study of post-analysis software for immune sequencing data. TCRdb used MiXCR to reprocess the PCR reads, holding one entry per CDR3 protein. Here the sample spans hundreds of thousands of distinct CDR3 sequences, 25% to 30% being singletons. The sequencing sample was made of blood. The source of these receptors is a girl aged 5-17 years with multiple sclerosis. Both conserved end residues are part of each CDR3. The D gene is left open where the match is weak. A clone size is listed for some rows: how often the clone was seen (once, few, many), or a class if it is expanded.

j_gene: TRBJ1-2; d_gene: TRBD1; abundance: .; v_gene: TRBV29-1; CDR3nt: TGCAGCGTTGAAGATTGGGACAGCGACTTAGGAGCTAACTATGGCTACACCTTC; CDR3aa: CSVEDWDSDLGANYGYTF
j_gene: TRBJ2-7; d_gene: .; abundance: .; v_gene: TRBV27; CDR3nt: TGTGCCAGCAGGTTGTCGGGGGCAAACTACGAGCAGTACTTC; CDR3aa: CASRLSGANYEQYF
j_gene: TRBJ2-3; d_gene: .; abundance: few; v_gene: TRBV10-3; CDR3nt: TGTGCCATCGCCGGGACTTCCCTCCCGGGAGATACGCAGTATTTT; CDR3aa: CAIAGTSLPGDTQYF
j_gene: TRBJ2-7; d_gene: TRBD2; abundance: many; v_gene: TRBV5-6; CDR3nt: TGTGCCAGCAGCTTCATAGCGGGTCCTATCGAGCAGTACTTC; CDR3aa: CASSFIAGPIEQYF
j_gene: TRBJ2-7; d_gene: .; abundance: many; v_gene: TRBV7-2; CDR3nt: TGTGCCAGCAGCCCCAGGGCGTATTACGAGCAGTACTTC; CDR3aa: CASSPRAYYEQYF
j_gene: TRBJ2-1; d_gene: TRBD2; abundance: many; v_gene: TRBV29-1; CDR3nt: TGCAGAGGTACTAGCGGCAATGAGCAGTTCTTC; CDR3aa: CRGTSGNEQFF
j_gene: TRBJ1-2; d_gene: .; abundance: few; v_gene: TRBV29-1; CDR3nt: TGCAGCGTTGGTATAGCCGGGGATAGCTATGGCTACACCTTC; CDR3aa: CSVGIAGDSYGYTF
j_gene: TRBJ2-7; d_gene: TRBD2; abundance: .; v_gene: TRBV9; CDR3nt: TGTGCCAGCAGCGCCCGAGGGGCTAGCGGGGGCCACGAGCAGTACTTC; CDR3aa: CASSARGASGGHEQYF
j_gene: TRBJ2-3; d_gene: TRBD2; abundance: few; v_gene: TRBV3-1; CDR3nt: TGTGCCAGCAGCGCCCGACTAGCGGGGAGCCGAACGGGTACGCAGTATTTT; CDR3aa: CASSARLAGSRTGTQYF
j_gene: TRBJ2-7; d_gene: TRBD1; abundance: many; v_gene: TRBV10-2; CDR3nt: TGCGCCAGCAGAGCCGGGACAGGGTCGTACGAGCAGTACTTC; CDR3aa: CASRAGTGSYEQYF
j_gene: TRBJ2-7; d_gene: TRBD1; abundance: .; v_gene: TRBV28; CDR3nt: TGTGCCAGCAGTACAACCGGGACAGCAAATTACGAGCAGTACTTC; CDR3aa: CASSTTGTANYEQYF
j_gene: TRBJ2-3; d_gene: TRBD2; abundance: .; v_gene: TRBV7-2; CDR3nt: TGTGCCAGCAGCTTACGGACTAGCCCGGATACGCAGTATTTT; CDR3aa: CASSLRTSPDTQYF
j_gene: TRBJ2-1; d_gene: TRBD2; abundance: .; v_gene: TRBV6-5; CDR3nt: TGTGCCAGCAGTTACAAGCGGGAGTGGGCCTACAATGAGCAGTTCTTC; CDR3aa: CASSYKREWAYNEQFF
j_gene: TRBJ1-2; d_gene: .; abundance: few; v_gene: TRBV7-2; CDR3nt: TGTGCCGGCAGCTTAGCGGGCAACGAGGGGGTAAACTATGGCTACACCTTC; CDR3aa: CAGSLAGNEGVNYGYTF
j_gene: TRBJ2-3; d_gene: TRBD2; abundance: few; v_gene: TRBV12-3/TRBV12-4; CDR3nt: TGTGCCAGCAGTCACCCAGGACTAGTTCAAAGAGATACGCAGTATTTT; CDR3aa: CASSHPGLVQRDTQYF
j_gene: TRBJ2-3; d_gene: TRBD2; abundance: few; v_gene: TRBV7-2; CDR3nt: TGTGCCAGCAGCCTCTGGGGGCTAGCGGGAGTTAATACGCAGTATTTT; CDR3aa: CASSLWGLAGVNTQYF
j_gene: TRBJ2-1; d_gene: TRBD1; abundance: .; v_gene: TRBV9; CDR3nt: TGTGCCAGCAGCCTAGACAGGGGATCGCAGTTCTTC; CDR3aa: CASSLDRGSQFF
j_gene: TRBJ2-2; d_gene: TRBD2; abundance: few; v_gene: TRBV6-5; CDR3nt: TGTGCCAGCGGCGGACTAGCCCTTAACACCGGGGAGCTGTTTTTT; CDR3aa: CASGGLALNTGELFF
j_gene: TRBJ2-7; d_gene: .; abundance: .; v_gene: TRBV7-2; CDR3nt: TGTGCCAGCAGCACGGCCCCCTCCTACGAGCAGTACTTC; CDR3aa: CASSTAPSYEQYF
j_gene: TRBJ2-7; d_gene: .; abundance: .; v_gene: TRBV6-6; CDR3nt: TGTGCCAGCAGCCCCGGCGGGGTATCCGGATACGAGCAGTACTTC; CDR3aa: CASSPGGVSGYEQYF
j_gene: TRBJ2-1; d_gene: TRBD2; abundance: .; v_gene: TRBV7-2; CDR3nt: TGTGCCAGCAGCTCGCAAACCTCCCTAGCGGGTCTATACAATGAGCAGTTCTTC; CDR3aa: CASSSQTSLAGLYNEQFF
j_gene: TRBJ2-7; d_gene: .; abundance: .; v_gene: TRBV10-3; CDR3nt: TGTGCCATCAGTGAGTCAGGGGACTACGAGCAGTACTTC; CDR3aa: CAISESGDYEQYF
j_gene: TRBJ2-4; d_gene: TRBD1; abundance: few; v_gene: TRBV6-1; CDR3nt: TGTGCCAGCAGTGAAGCCCAGGGGGTAGCCAAAAACATTCAGTACTTC; CDR3aa: CASSEAQGVAKNIQYF
j_gene: TRBJ1-5; d_gene: .; abundance: .; v_gene: TRBV20-1; CDR3nt: TGCAGTGCTCCGGGAAGCGGACAGCCCCAGCATTTT; CDR3aa: CSAPGSGQPQHF
j_gene: TRBJ2-3; d_gene: .; abundance: few; v_gene: TRBV20-1; CDR3nt: TGCAGTGCCGAACGAGGCCAGGGGAGGACAGATACGCAGTATTTT; CDR3aa: CSAERGQGRTDTQYF
j_gene: TRBJ2-3; d_gene: .; abundance: .; v_gene: TRBV5-5; CDR3nt: TGTGCCAACAGCTTGTGGTCAGGCGGTAGCACAGATACGCAGTATTTT; CDR3aa: CANSLWSGGSTDTQYF
j_gene: TRBJ2-5; d_gene: .; abundance: .; v_gene: TRBV2; CDR3nt: TGTGCCCCCTCCCTCCGGTTGGGGGGCCAAGAGACCCAGTACTTC; CDR3aa: CAPSLRLGGQETQYF
j_gene: TRBJ2-7; d_gene: .; abundance: few; v_gene: TRBV27; CDR3nt: TGTGCCAGCAGTTTAAAATCCGGGCCCTACGAGCAGTACTTC; CDR3aa: CASSLKSGPYEQYF
j_gene: TRBJ2-3; d_gene: TRBD2; abundance: many; v_gene: TRBV28; CDR3nt: TGTGCCAGCAGTTTAGGTCCGGGAGGGCGTACAGATACGCAGTATTTT; CDR3aa: CASSLGPGGRTDTQYF
j_gene: TRBJ2-7; d_gene: TRBD1; abundance: .; v_gene: TRBV29-1; CDR3nt: TGCAGCGTCGCCTCCGGGACAGGGGCCTCCGAGCAGTACTTC; CDR3aa: CSVASGTGASEQYF
j_gene: TRBJ1-2; d_gene: .; abundance: .; v_gene: TRBV6-5; CDR3nt: TGTGCCAGCAGTTACGGGGGTGGACCATATGGCTACACCTTC; CDR3aa: CASSYGGGPYGYTF
j_gene: TRBJ2-7; d_gene: .; abundance: many; v_gene: TRBV7-2; CDR3nt: TGTGCCAGCAGCTCCTCCAGGGCCTCGGAAGAGCAGTACTTC; CDR3aa: CASSSSRASEEQYF
j_gene: TRBJ1-2; d_gene: .; abundance: few; v_gene: TRBV20-1; CDR3nt: TGCAGTGCTACCAGAGTAGAAGGGGGGGCTGGCTACACCTTC; CDR3aa: CSATRVEGGAGYTF
j_gene: TRBJ2-3; d_gene: TRBD2; abundance: .; v_gene: TRBV4-1; CDR3nt: TGCGCCAGCAGCCAAGAAAGGGGGCCTAGCGGGGGGGACACAGATACGCAGTATTTT; CDR3aa: CASSQERGPSGGDTDTQYF
j_gene: TRBJ1-1; d_gene: TRBD1; abundance: few; v_gene: TRBV7-8; CDR3nt: TGTGCCAGCAGCTCACAGGGGACTGACACTGAAGCTTTCTTT; CDR3aa: CASSSQGTDTEAFF